This is a list of T cell receptor beta chains from one sample in a study of T cells after yellow fever vaccination. Via MiXCR, TCRdb re-called the 5' RACE reads, giving one row per CDR3 protein. This table holds 250,000 to 350,000 distinct CDR3 sequences, 3.5% to 4.5% found once. Sequences were derived from PBMCs, sampled 15 days after the yellow fever booster vaccination. All receptors come from a young man who received the YFV17D yellow fever vaccine. CDR3s include the opening cysteine and the closing phenylalanine or tryptophan. The D gene is left open where the match is weak.

j_call v_call d_call cdr3_aa
TRBJ1-4 TRBV5-1 TRBD1 CASSSTGNDEKLFF
TRBJ2-3 TRBV7-2 TRBD2 CASSSSGSSTDTQYF
TRBJ2-1 TRBV5-1 NA CASKVEGSYNEQFF
TRBJ2-2 TRBV30 NA CACDTGLNTGELFF
TRBJ1-2 TRBV25-1 NA CASSEWILGQRGQQGHYGYTF
TRBJ1-6 TRBV2 NA CASTGANSPLHF
TRBJ2-6 TRBV11-2 TRBD1 CASSLDDRVGANVLTF
TRBJ1-2 TRBV7-9 TRBD1 CASSPPDREGGYTF
TRBJ2-1 TRBV27 TRBD1 CASSATGGPFNEQFF
TRBJ2-1 TRBV6-2/TRBV6-3 NA CASQRNQGYNEQFF
TRBJ2-1 TRBV7-9 NA CASRVTGAYNEQFF
TRBJ2-2 TRBV7-6 TRBD1 CASSLEGQGPGELFF
TRBJ2-3 TRBV29-1 NA CSGTSVFDSTDTQYF
TRBJ2-3 TRBV20-1 TRBD2 CSARWTSGGPGTQYF
TRBJ2-3 TRBV6-4 NA CASSDRQDRSLAQYF
TRBJ1-4 TRBV6-5 NA CASRGPHGVEKLFF
TRBJ1-2 TRBV3-1 TRBD1 CASSRRDRYYGYTF
TRBJ1-2 TRBV5-6 NA CASSLGGRTNGYTF
TRBJ2-1 TRBV6-2/TRBV6-3 TRBD2 CAIRASGGHYNEQFF
TRBJ2-1 TRBV29-1 NA CSVVGVYNEQFF
TRBJ1-4 TRBV12-3/TRBV12-4 NA CASSLQRTNEKLFF
TRBJ2-7 TRBV12-3/TRBV12-4 TRBD1 CASSALPGQGYF